Below, one TCR beta chain is given with its context. Its specificity is not known. PCR used 60 Vbeta primers and 13 Jbeta primers. Measured with immunoSEQ multiplex PCR; TCRdb has only the in-frame clones, and not every one. The sample shows 95,000 to 100,000 clones, roughly 82% of them seen only once. The record originates from a study of cytomegalovirus exposure and HLA in healthy donors. Study observations and caveats: When a later analysis compared HLA-associated TCR beta chains with equally common others, the HLA-associated chains turned out to be more clonally expanded and to have lower generation probabilities. High specificity and sensitivity for cytomegalovirus status were reported for the classifier. In vitro work confirmed that a few CMV-associated chains recognize CMV antigens.

The TCR originated in a man in his forties or fifties in good health and CMV-seronegative. Sequenced input: PBMCs.

CDR3: CASSYSGRPFNSPLHF. In nucleotides, the CDR3 is TGTGCCAGCAGTTACTCGGGCAGACCGTTCAATTCACCCCTCCACTTT. The chain couples TRBV6-5 to TRBJ1-6; D is ambiguous. CDR3 size: 16 residues. Looked up from germline, CDR1 is MNHEY and CDR2 is SVGAGI. Trimming pared 0 bases from V and 7 bases from J, leaving 13 bases between.